Each of the 25 T cell receptor beta chains below was sequenced from the same sample in a study of T cell repertoires in cytomegalovirus infection. TCRdb reprocessed the reads via MiXCR and lists one record per CDR3 protein. The sample lists 700,000 to 900,000 distinct CDR3 sequences, roughly 29% occurring once. Their specific antigens are unknown. The material was cultured CD8+ T cells from PBMCs, obtained from culture after CMV antigen stimulation. These receptor sequences come from a human donor in good health (CMV status not recorded). Some clones in this sample may be carry-over from other donors' samples.

This clonotype was seen more than once but under ten times. The chain uses TRBV10-2 and TRBJ2-7; D gene unclear. V shed 6 bases and J shed 3 bases, with 12 bases lying between them. Germline values: CDR1 WSHSY, CDR2 SAAADI. The CDR3 runs 13 residues. CDR3 protein: CASRASPDYEQYV. CDR3 nucleotides: TGCGCCAGCAGGGCCAGTCCAGACTACGAGCAGTACGTC.

V is TRBV5-8 and J is TRBJ1-4; possible D gene TRBD1, 6 bases. Germline V CDR1 and CDR2: SGHTS, YDEGEE. V lost 4 bases to trimming and J lost 6 bases, with 13 bases between them. The CDR3 runs 14 residues. CDR3 region: CASSVDSGDEKLFF. The CDR3 coding sequence is TGTGCCAGCAGCGTGGACAGTGGTGATGAAAAACTGTTTTTT.

This clonotype was detected a few times. The chain couples TRBV27 to TRBJ1-5; 9 nucleotides match TRBD1. Germline trimming cut 6 bases from V and 2 bases from J; bases unmatched to any gene: 11. The CDR3 loop spans 17 amino acids. Germline V CDR1 and CDR2: MNHEY, SMNVEV (reference sequence). The CDR3 reads CASRPLMTGGGNQPQHF. CDR3 nucleotides: TGTGCCAGCAGACCCCTAATGACAGGGGGAGGCAATCAGCCCCAGCATTTT.

J is TRBJ2-1 and V is TRBV4-1; the D call may be TRBD1 or TRBD2 (5 bases each). The V end was cut by 0 bases, the J end by 9 bases, with 6 bases between. Germline loops: CDR1 MGHRA, CDR2 YSYEKL. The CDR3 consists of 12 residues. CDR3 sequence: CASSQDGTEQFF. DNA for the CDR3: TGCGCCAGCAGCCAAGACGGGACTGAGCAGTTCTTC.

Only a few counts were recorded for this clonotype. The rearrangement uses TRBV7-2 and TRBJ2-5; 12 nucleotides agree with TRBD2. CDR1 SGHTA and CDR2 FQGNSA come from the germline V gene. The CDR3 is 15 amino acids. Trimming took 5 bases from V and 5 from J; bases not matched to a gene: 6. As DNA, the CDR3 is TGTGCCAGCAGCACTAGCGGGGGGCCGGGGGAGACCCAGTACTTC. Translation: CASSTSGGPGETQYF. Together with reference TRBV7-2 and TRBJ2-5, the CDR3 gives the full variable domain: GAGVSQSPSNKVTEKGKDVELRCDPISGHTALYWYRQSLGQGLEFLIYFQGNSAPDKSGLPSDRFSAERTGGSVSTLTIQRTQQEDSAVYLCASSTSGGPGETQYFGPGTRLLVL.

The rearrangement joins TRBV11-1 to TRBJ2-1; D is perhaps TRBD2 (6 bases). CDR1 and CDR2 (germline): SGHAT, FQDESV (reference sequence). V was clipped by 5 bases and J by 1 base, with 12 bases between them. This CDR3 has 15 amino acids. The CDR3 loop is CASSPAGKSYNEQFF. In DNA form, the CDR3 reads TGTGCCAGCAGCCCCGCGGGAAAGTCCTACAATGAGCAGTTCTTC.

This clonotype was detected only once. The chain carries TRBV7-9 and TRBJ2-1; D is unclear. Trimming cost V 5 bases and J 6 bases, with 20 bases left between them. This CDR3 contains 16 residues. CDR1 and CDR2 (germline): SEHNR, FQNEAQ (reference sequence). The CDR3 protein is CASSAVRSEPRNEQFF. CDR3 coding DNA: TGTGCCAGCAGCGCGGTCCGCTCCGAGCCCCGCAATGAGCAGTTCTTC.

The genes are TRBV27 and TRBJ1-1; D gene ambiguous. Looked up from germline, CDR1 is MNHEY and CDR2 is SMNVEV (reference sequence). Trimming pared 0 bases from V and 8 bases from J, leaving 10 bases between. The CDR3 is made up of 13 amino acids. CDR3 DNA sequence: TGTGCCAGCAGTTTATCGTTTGGAGCGGAAGCTTTCTTT. It is translated as CASSLSFGAEAFF.

In this sample, this clonotype turned up a few times. V and J are TRBV7-9 and TRBJ1-3; D is perhaps TRBD1 (5 bases). The CDR3 totals 12 residues. Trimming shortened V by 1 base and J by 10 bases, and 8 bases separated the two germline ends. The germline CDR1 and CDR2 sequences are SEHNR and FQNEAQ (reference sequence). This CDR3 is CASSLGGGTIYF. In DNA, the CDR3 is TGTGCCAGCAGCTTAGGGGGCGGAACCATATATTTT.

This clonotype occurred a few times. The CDR3 nucleotides are TGTGCCAGCAGTAAGAAAACCCTACACCTTCTCCCCCATTCTGGTGGCTACACCTTC. This sequence encodes CASSKKTLHLLPHSGGYTF. V and J are TRBV5-4 and TRBJ1-2; D gene unclear. This CDR3 region has 19 residues. Per germline, CDR1 SGHNT and CDR2 YYREEE (reference sequence). V was pared by 5 bases and J by 7 bases, with 33 bases between.

This clonotype was seen ten or more times. This chain joins TRBV7-2 and TRBJ2-3, with 11 bases identical to TRBD2. Germline V gene data show CDR1 as SGHTA and CDR2 as FQGNSA. This CDR3 comprises 15 residues. J was trimmed by 7 bases and V by 3 bases; bases with no gene match: 6. The CDR3 spells CASSFFSGGEHTQYF. The CDR3 nucleotides read TGTGCCAGCAGCTTTTTTAGCGGGGGGGAACATACGCAGTATTTT.

The J gene is TRBJ2-1, the V gene TRBV5-6; 7 bases are shared with TRBD1. CDR1 SGHDT and CDR2 YYEEEE come from the germline V gene. The CDR3 covers 15 residues. The V and J ends lost 0 bases and 4 bases, in that order; junction bases with no gene match: 4. CDR3 DNA sequence: TGTGCCAGCAGCTTGGGGGCCAGGGGGTACAATGAGCAGTTCTTC. Translation gives CASSLGARGYNEQFF.

The V gene is TRBV20-1, the J gene TRBJ2-1; D possibly uses TRBD1 or TRBD2 (5 bases each). The germline V gene encodes CDR1 DFQATT and CDR2 SNEGSKA (reference sequence). The CDR3 runs 14 residues. Between the trimmed V and J ends, which lost 0 bases and 11 bases, there was a span of 17 bases. CDR3 sequence: CSARDASGAVQQFF. For the CDR3, the DNA is TGCAGTGCTAGAGATGCCTCCGGGGCAGTCCAGCAGTTCTTC.

This clonotype was detected only a few times. The V call is TRBV5-1, the J call TRBJ1-1; tentatively, D is TRBD1 (6 bases). Trimming removed 2 bases from V and 1 base from J, with 12 bases in between. Germline lookup yields CDR1 SGHRS and CDR2 YFSETQ. The CDR3 has 15 residues. In nucleotides, the CDR3 is TGCGCCAGCAGCTTTTGGGGGCCGGAGAACACTGAAGCTTTCTTT. This translates into CASSFWGPENTEAFF.

This clonotype came up a few times. V gene TRBV5-6 combines with J gene TRBJ2-2; 9 positions agree with TRBD1. Trimming at V came to 4 bases and at J to 5 bases, leaving 9 bases not matched to a gene. The CDR3 has 16 residues. CDR1 is SGHDT and CDR2 is YYEEEE in the germline V gene. This CDR3 is CASSLHWTGETGELFF. The CDR3 DNA follows: TGTGCCAGCAGCCTCCACTGGACAGGGGAAACCGGGGAGCTGTTTTTT.

In this sample, this clonotype turned up a few times. The chain carries TRBV6-1 and TRBJ2-1; D is tentatively TRBD1 or TRBD2 (6 bases each). Per the germline V gene, CDR1 is MNHNS and CDR2 is SASEGT. Deletions cut 11 bases from V and 4 bases from J, with 9 bases between. The CDR3 spans 11 residues. The CDR3 spells CAWGAYNEQFF. The DNA of the CDR3 is TGTGCCTGGGGGGCGTACAATGAGCAGTTCTTC.

The rearrangement joins TRBV10-1 to TRBJ2-3, with 8 bases fitting TRBD2. V trimming: 1 base; J trimming: 1 base; junction bases outside the gene matches: 4. The germline CDR1 and CDR2 sequences are WNHNN and SYGVQD (reference sequence). The CDR3 extends over 16 amino acids. The CDR3 bases are TGCGCCAGCAGTGAGTTCCGAGCGGGGGGCACAGATACGCAGTATTTT. Encoded protein: CASSEFRAGGTDTQYF.

This clonotype was observed a single time. The chain employs TRBV12-3 or TRBV12-4 and TRBJ1-2; maybe TRBD1 (5 bases). CDR3 size: 15 residues. Trimming shortened V by 6 bases and J by 4 bases, and 18 bases separated the two germline ends. The CDR3 DNA is TGTGCCAGCAGCCCACAACAGGTGAGGGGCTATGGCTACACCTTC. Encoded protein: CASSPQQVRGYGYTF.

This clonotype was observed at least ten times. This rearrangement joins TRBV7-2 to TRBJ1-3; D unclear. The germline V gene has CDR1 SGHTA and CDR2 FQGNSA. Trimming shortened V by 5 bases and J by 0 bases, and 11 bases separated the two germline ends. The CDR3 contains 15 residues. CDR3 DNA: TGTGCCAGCAGCCTGTATAGAGCCTCTGGAAACACCATATATTTT. This gives the protein CASSLYRASGNTIYF.

The J gene is TRBJ2-7, the V gene TRBV5-5; no clear D gene. The germline CDR1 and CDR2 sequences are SGHKS and YYEKEE (reference sequence). The V and J ends lost 2 bases and 6 bases respectively, with 9 bases between them. The CDR3 extends over 12 amino acids. CDR3: CASSLGLSEQYF. The CDR3 DNA follows: TGTGCCAGCAGCTTAGGTCTTTCCGAGCAGTACTTC.

This clonotype came up many times. The chain joins TRBV7-2 to TRBJ2-3; D remains ambiguous. This CDR3 is built from 17 residues. CDR1 is SGHTA, CDR2 FQGNSA, per germline. V shed 2 bases and J shed 0 bases, with 15 bases lying between them. In DNA, the CDR3 is TGTGCCAGCAGCTTAAACCCATATCTGGGTAGCACAGATACGCAGTATTTT. It encodes CASSLNPYLGSTDTQYF.

The genes are TRBV7-8 and TRBJ2-3; D perhaps matches TRBD2 (6 bases). Per germline, CDR1 SGHVS and CDR2 FQNEAQ. The V gene lost 2 bases and the J gene lost 7 bases, with 16 bases spanning the gap. This CDR3 has 15 residues. The CDR3 spells CASSLRRGPVNTQYF. DNA for the CDR3: TGTGCCAGCAGCTTAAGGCGGGGTCCTGTGAATACGCAGTATTTT.

This rearrangement joins TRBV4-1 to TRBJ1-5; 8 bases map to TRBD1. The V segment lost 4 bases and the J segment 8 bases; nucleotides outside the gene matches: 13. This CDR3 is 16 amino acids long. Germline V gene lookup returns CDR1 MGHRA and CDR2 YSYEKL. CDR3 DNA: TGCGCCAGCAGCCTTAGTCCGACAGGGGACGGGAAGCCCCAGCATTTT. Translating it yields CASSLSPTGDGKPQHF.

The rearrangement uses TRBV27 and TRBJ1-1; 7 bases match TRBD1. CDR3 length: 16 amino acids. CDR1 MNHEY and CDR2 SMNVEV come from the germline V gene (reference sequence). Germline trimming cut 1 base from V and 3 bases from J; bases unmatched to any gene: 8. CDR3 sequence: CASSLYPTGVDTEAFF. In DNA form, the CDR3 reads TGTGCCAGCAGTTTATATCCCACAGGGGTTGACACTGAAGCTTTCTTT.

V is TRBV20-1 and J is TRBJ2-6; D call uncertain. The CDR3 has 13 amino acids. V dropped 3 bases and J dropped 3 bases, with 6 bases sitting between them. The germline gives CDR1 DFQATT, CDR2 SNEGSKA (reference sequence). In nucleotides, the CDR3 is TGCAGTGCTAGGGGGTATGGGGCCAACGTCCTGACTTTC. Its protein is CSARGYGANVLTF.